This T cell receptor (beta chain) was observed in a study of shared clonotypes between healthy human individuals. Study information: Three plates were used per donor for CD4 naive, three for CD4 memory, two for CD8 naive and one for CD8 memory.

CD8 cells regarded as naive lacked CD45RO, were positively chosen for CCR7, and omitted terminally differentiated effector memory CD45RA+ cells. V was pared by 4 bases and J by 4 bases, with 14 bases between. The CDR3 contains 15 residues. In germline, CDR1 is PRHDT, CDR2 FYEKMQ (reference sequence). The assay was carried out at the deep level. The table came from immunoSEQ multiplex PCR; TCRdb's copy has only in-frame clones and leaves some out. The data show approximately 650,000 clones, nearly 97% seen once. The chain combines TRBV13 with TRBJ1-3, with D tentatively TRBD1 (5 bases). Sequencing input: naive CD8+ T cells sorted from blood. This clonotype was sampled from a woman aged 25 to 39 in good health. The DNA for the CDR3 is TGTGCCAGCAGCTCCGGGACTACGTGGGGAAACACCATATATTTT. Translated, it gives CASSSGTTWGNTIYF. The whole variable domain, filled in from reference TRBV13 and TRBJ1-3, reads AAGVIQSPRHLIKEKRETATLKCYPIPRHDTVYWYQQGPGQDPQFLISFYEKMQSDKGSIPDRFSAQQFSDYHSELNMSSLELGDSALYFCASSSGTTWGNTIYFGEGSWLTVV.